The T cell receptor beta chain described here comes from a study of T cell repertoires in cytomegalovirus infection. Across the study: Recently identified HLA-C-restricted and well-studied HLA-B-restricted CMV epitopes were used. Public TCR beta signatures were indicative of both CMV infection and a matching HLA type.

With regard to this clonotype: The antigen remains unidentified.

Germline V gene sequence: CDR1 PRHDT, CDR2 FYEKMQ (reference sequence). The CDR3 is 15 residues long. J was trimmed by 6 bases and V by 4 bases; bases with no gene match: 4. Study results and limitations: Summed public TCR beta family frequency identified CMV carriers bearing the relevant HLA. The ex vivo response was dominated by HLA-C-restricted CMV-specific TCR beta clonotypes.

TCRdb reprocessed the reads via MiXCR and lists one record per CDR3 protein. This sample has about 830,000 distinct CDR3 sequences, with approximately 32% found just once. The specimen was cultured CD8+ T cells from PBMCs, collected from culture after CMV antigen stimulation. This TCR was sampled from a human donor in good health (CMV status not recorded). Some clones in this sample may be carry-over from other donors' samples. The chain has TRBV13 and TRBJ1-4; 11 positions match TRBD1. The chain's CDR3 is CASSSGGQGDEKLFF. The DNA for the CDR3 is TGTGCCAGCAGCTCCGGGGGACAGGGGGATGAAAAACTGTTTTTT.